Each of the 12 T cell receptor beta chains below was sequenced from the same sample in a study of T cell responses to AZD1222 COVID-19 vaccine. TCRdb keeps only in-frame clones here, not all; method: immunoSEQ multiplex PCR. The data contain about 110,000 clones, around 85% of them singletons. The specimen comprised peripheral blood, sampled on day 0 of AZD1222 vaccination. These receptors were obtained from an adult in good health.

The chain's CDR3 is CASSPPGGGSSSYEQYF. CDR3 DNA: TGTGCCAGCAGCCCTCCTGGCGGGGGGAGCAGCTCCTACGAGCAGTACTTC. The chain employs TRBV7-9 and TRBJ2-7; 8 bases are shared with TRBD2. Germline trimming cut 5 bases from V and 0 bases from J; bases unmatched to any gene: 12. The CDR3 covers 17 residues. Germline CDR1 reads SEHNR; CDR2 reads FQNEAQ (reference sequence).

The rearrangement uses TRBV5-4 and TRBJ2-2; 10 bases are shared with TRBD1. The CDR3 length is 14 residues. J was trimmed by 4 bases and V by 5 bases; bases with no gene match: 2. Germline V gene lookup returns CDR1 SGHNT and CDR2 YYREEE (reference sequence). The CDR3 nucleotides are TGTGCCAGCAGTCGGACAGGGGGCACCGGGGAGCTGTTTTTT. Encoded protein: CASSRTGGTGELFF.

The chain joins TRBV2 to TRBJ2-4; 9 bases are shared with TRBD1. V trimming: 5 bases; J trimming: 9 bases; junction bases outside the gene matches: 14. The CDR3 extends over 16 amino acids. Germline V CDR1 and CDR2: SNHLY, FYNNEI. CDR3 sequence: CASSPMKVTGGSIQYF. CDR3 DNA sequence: TGTGCCAGCAGTCCCATGAAAGTTACAGGGGGCAGCATTCAGTACTTC. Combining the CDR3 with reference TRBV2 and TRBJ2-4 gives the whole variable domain EPEVTQTPSHQVTQMGQEVILRCVPISNHLYFYWYRQILGQKVEFLVSFYNNEISEKSEIFDDQFSVERPDGSNFTLKIRSTKLEDSAMYFCASSPMKVTGGSIQYFGAGTRLSVL.

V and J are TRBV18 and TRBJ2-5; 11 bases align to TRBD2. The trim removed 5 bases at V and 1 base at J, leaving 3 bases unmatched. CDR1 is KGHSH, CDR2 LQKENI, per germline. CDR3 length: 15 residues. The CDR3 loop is CASSIAGGFQETQYF. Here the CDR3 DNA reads TGTGCCAGCTCAATAGCGGGAGGGTTCCAAGAGACCCAGTACTTC. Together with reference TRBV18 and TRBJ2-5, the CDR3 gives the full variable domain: NAGVMQNPRHLVRRRGQEARLRCSPMKGHSHVYWYRQLPEEGLKFMVYLQKENIIDESGMPKERFSAEFPKEGPSILRIQQVVRGDSAAYFCASSIAGGFQETQYFGPGTRLLVL.

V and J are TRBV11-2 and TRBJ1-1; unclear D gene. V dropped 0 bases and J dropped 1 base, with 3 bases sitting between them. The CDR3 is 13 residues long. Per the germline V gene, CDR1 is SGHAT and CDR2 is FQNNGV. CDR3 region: CASSLDRNTEAFF. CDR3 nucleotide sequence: TGTGCCAGCAGCTTAGACAGGAACACTGAAGCTTTCTTT.

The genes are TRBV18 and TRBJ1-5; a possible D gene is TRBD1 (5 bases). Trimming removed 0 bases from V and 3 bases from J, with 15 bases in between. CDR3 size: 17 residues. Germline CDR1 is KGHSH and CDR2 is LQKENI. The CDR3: CASSPPRVQGLNQPQHF. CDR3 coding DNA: TGTGCCAGCTCACCACCGCGGGTCCAGGGCCTCAATCAGCCCCAGCATTTT.

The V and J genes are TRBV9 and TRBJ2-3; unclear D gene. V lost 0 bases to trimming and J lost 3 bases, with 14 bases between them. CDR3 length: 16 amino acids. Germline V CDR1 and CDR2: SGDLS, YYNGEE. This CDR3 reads CASSVGGRRETDTQYF. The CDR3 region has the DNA TGTGCCAGCAGCGTAGGTGGCCGAAGGGAAACAGATACGCAGTATTTT.

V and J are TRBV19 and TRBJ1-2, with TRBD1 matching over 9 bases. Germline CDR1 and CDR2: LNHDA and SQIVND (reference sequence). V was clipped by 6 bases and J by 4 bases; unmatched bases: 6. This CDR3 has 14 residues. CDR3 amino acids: CASRPPGQGYGYTF. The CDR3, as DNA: TGTGCCAGTAGACCTCCGGGACAGGGCTATGGCTACACCTTC.

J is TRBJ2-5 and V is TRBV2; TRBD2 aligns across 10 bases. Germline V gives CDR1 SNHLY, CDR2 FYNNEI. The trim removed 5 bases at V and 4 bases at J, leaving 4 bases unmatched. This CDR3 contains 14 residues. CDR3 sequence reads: CASSLAGGGETQYF. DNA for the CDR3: TGTGCCAGCAGTTTAGCGGGAGGAGGAGAGACCCAGTACTTC.

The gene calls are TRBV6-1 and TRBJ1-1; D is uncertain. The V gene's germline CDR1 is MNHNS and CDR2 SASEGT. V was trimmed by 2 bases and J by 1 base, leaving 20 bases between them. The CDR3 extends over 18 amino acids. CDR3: CASSELGQRYGANTEAFF. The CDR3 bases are TGTGCCAGCAGTGAATTAGGGCAGAGGTATGGTGCGAACACTGAAGCTTTCTTT.

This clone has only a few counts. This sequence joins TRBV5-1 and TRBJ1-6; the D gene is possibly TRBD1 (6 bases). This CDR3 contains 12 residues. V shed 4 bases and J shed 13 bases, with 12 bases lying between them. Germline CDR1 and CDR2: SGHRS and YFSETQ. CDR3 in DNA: TGCGCCAGCAGCCCGGACAGCCTCCCCCTCCACTTT. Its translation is CASSPDSLPLHF.

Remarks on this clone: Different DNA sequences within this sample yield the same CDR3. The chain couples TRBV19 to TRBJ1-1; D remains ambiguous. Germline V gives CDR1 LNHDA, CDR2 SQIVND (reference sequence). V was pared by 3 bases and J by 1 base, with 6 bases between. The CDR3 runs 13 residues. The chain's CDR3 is CASSISRNTEAFF. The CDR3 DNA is TGTGCCAGTAGTATCTCACGGAACACTGAAGCTTTCTTT.